This TCR beta chain is drawn from a study of blood T cell repertoires in COVID-19. Profiling relied on immunoSEQ multiplex PCR, and the TCRdb table lists in-frame clones only, not all of them. The table includes 300,000 to 400,000 clones, 88% detected once. The V gene's germline CDR1 is DFQATT and CDR2 SNEGSKA (reference sequence). The CDR3 runs to 11 residues. With V trimmed by 6 bases and J by 5 bases, 3 bases remained unmatched. While infection was still active, Seattle patients were enrolled and then followed longitudinally. The chain combines TRBV20-1 with TRBJ1-1; 7 nucleotides line up with TRBD1. The origin of this receptor is a woman aged 70-85 years with COVID-19, enrolled during active disease. The sample comprised peripheral blood. The CDR3 reads CSATQGTEAFF. The CDR3 DNA reads as TGCAGTGCGACACAGGGGACTGAAGCTTTCTTT.